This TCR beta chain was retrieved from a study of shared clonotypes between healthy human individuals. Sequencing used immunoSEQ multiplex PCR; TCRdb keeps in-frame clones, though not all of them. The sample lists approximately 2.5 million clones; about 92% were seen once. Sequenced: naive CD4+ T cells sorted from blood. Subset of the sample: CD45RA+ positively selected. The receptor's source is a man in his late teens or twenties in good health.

CDR3 coding DNA: TGTGCCAGCAGTGAACAGGGGAACGAGCAGTACTTC. Its translation: CASSEQGNEQYF. This chain links TRBV25-1 with TRBJ2-7, with D tentatively TRBD1 (6 bases). This CDR3 has 12 amino acids. The germline V gene has CDR1 MGHDK and CDR2 SYGVNS. V gave up 2 bases and J gave up 5 bases, with 7 bases separating them.